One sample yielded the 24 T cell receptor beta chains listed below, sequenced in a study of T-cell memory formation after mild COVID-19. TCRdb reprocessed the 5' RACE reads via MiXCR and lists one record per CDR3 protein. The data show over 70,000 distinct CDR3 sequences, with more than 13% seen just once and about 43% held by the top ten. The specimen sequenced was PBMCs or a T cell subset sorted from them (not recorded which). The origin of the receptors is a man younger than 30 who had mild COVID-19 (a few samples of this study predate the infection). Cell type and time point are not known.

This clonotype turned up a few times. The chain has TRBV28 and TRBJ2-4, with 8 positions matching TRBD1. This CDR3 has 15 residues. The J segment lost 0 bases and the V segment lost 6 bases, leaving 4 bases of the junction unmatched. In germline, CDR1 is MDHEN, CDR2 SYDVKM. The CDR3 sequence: CASSRDRGAKNIQYF. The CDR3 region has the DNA TGTGCCAGCAGCAGAGACAGGGGAGCCAAAAACATTCAGTACTTC.

DNA for the CDR3: TGTGCCAGCAGACCCCGTTGGGTACCAAGGGACACCGGGGAGCTGTTTTTT. Protein: CASRPRWVPRDTGELFF. This chain links TRBV12-3 or TRBV12-4 with TRBJ2-2; D remains unclear. Trimming cost V 6 bases and J 3 bases, with 20 bases left between them. CDR3 size: 17 residues.

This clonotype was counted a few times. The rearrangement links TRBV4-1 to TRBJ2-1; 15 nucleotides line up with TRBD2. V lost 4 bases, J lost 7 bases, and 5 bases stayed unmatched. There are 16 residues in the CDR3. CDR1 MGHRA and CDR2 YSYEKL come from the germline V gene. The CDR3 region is CASSLRTSGGANEQFF. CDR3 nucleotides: TGCGCCAGCAGCCTGCGGACTAGCGGGGGGGCGAATGAGCAGTTCTTC.

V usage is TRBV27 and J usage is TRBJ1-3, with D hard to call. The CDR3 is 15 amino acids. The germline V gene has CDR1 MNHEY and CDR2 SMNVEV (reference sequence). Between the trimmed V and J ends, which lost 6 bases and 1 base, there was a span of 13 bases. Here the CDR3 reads CASRLTTDSGNTIYF. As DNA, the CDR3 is TGTGCCAGCAGACTGACGACTGATTCTGGAAACACCATATATTTT.

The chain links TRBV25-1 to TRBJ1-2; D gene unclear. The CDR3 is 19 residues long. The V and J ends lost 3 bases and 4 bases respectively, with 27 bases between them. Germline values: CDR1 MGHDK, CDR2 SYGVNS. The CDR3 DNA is TGTGCCAGCAGTGACCCCTCCCCCGATGGGAGGACGGGTTTCTATGGCTACACCTTC. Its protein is CASSDPSPDGRTGFYGYTF.

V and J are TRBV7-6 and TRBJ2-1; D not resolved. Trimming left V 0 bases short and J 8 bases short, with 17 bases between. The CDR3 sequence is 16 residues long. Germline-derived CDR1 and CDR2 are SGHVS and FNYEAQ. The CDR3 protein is CASSLAGRLVTYEQFF. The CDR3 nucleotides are TGTGCCAGCAGCTTAGCCGGACGCCTGGTTACCTATGAGCAGTTCTTC.

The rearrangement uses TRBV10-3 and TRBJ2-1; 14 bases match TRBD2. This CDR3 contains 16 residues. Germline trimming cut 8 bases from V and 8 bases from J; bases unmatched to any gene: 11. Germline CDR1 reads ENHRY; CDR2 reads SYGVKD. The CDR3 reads CAILDPTSGGAYEQFF. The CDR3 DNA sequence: TGTGCCATCCTAGACCCGACTAGCGGGGGGGCGTATGAGCAGTTCTTC.

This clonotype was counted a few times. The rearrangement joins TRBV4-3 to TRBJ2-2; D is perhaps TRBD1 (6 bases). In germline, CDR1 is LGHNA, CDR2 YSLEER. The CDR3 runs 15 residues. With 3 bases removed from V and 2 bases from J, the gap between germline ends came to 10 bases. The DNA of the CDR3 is TGCGCCAGCAGCCATGGGACACAAAACACCGGGGAGCTGTTTTTT. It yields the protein CASSHGTQNTGELFF.

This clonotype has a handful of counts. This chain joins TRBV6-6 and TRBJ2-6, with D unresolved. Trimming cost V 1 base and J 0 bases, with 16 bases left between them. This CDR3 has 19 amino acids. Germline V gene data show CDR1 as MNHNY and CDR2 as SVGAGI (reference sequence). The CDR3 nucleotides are TGTGCCAGCAGTTACTTTGGGAAAGCTTTCTTCTCTGGGGCCAACGTCCTGACTTTC. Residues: CASSYFGKAFFSGANVLTF.

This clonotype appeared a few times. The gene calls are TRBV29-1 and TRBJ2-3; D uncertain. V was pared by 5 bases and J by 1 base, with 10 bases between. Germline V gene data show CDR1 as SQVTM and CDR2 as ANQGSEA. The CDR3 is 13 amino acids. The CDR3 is CSVPGSRTDTQYF. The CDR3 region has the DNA TGCAGCGTTCCGGGTAGTCGCACAGATACGCAGTATTTT.

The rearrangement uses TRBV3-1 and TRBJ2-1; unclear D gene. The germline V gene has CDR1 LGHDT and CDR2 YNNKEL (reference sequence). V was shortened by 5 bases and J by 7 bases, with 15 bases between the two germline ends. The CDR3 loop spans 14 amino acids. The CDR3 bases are TGTGCCAGCAGCTCTTTCGTGGTAACTAATGAGCAGTTCTTC. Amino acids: CASSSFVVTNEQFF.

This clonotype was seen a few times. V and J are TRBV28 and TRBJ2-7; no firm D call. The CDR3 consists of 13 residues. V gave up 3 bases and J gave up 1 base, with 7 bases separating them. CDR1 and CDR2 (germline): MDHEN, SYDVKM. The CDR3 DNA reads TGTGCCAGCAGTTTTGGACGGTCCTACGAGCAGTACGTC. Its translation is CASSFGRSYEQYV.

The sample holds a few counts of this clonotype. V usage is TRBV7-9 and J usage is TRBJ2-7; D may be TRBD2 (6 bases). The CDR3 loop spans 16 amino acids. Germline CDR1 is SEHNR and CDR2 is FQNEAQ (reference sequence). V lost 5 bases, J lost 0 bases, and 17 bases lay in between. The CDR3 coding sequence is TGTGCCAGCAGCCCAAGTGGTAGCGGCAGCTCCTACGAGCAGTACTTC. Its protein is CASSPSGSGSSYEQYF. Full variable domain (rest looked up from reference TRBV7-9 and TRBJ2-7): DTGVSQNPRHKITKRGQNVTFRCDPISEHNRLYWYRQTLGQGPEFLTYFQNEAQLEKSRLLSDRFSAERPKGSFSTLEIQRTEQGDSAMYLCASSPSGSGSSYEQYFGPGTRLTVT.

The CDR3 here is CASIGIGTGVEAFF. CDR3 in DNA: TGTGCCAGCATAGGGATCGGGACAGGGGTTGAAGCTTTCTTT. V is TRBV6-5 and J is TRBJ1-1, with TRBD1 matching 10 bases. The CDR3 runs to 14 residues. In germline, CDR1 is MNHEY, CDR2 SVGAGI. With V trimmed by 7 bases and J by 7 bases, 9 bases remained unmatched.

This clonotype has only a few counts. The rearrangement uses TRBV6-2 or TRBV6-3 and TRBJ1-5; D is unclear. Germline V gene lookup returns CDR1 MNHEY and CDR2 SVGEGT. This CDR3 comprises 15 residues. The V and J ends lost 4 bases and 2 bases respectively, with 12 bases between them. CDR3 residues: CASSSHVEGNQPQHF. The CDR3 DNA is TGTGCCAGCAGTTCCCACGTGGAGGGCAATCAGCCCCAGCATTTT.

The CDR3 nucleotides are TGTGCCAGCAGTTTACCTGGAACAGGGACCAATGAGCAGTTCTTC. Residues: CASSLPGTGTNEQFF. The gene calls are TRBV12-3 or TRBV12-4 and TRBJ2-1; D perhaps matches TRBD1 (6 bases). V was pared by 2 bases and J by 6 bases, with 14 bases between. This CDR3 contains 15 residues.

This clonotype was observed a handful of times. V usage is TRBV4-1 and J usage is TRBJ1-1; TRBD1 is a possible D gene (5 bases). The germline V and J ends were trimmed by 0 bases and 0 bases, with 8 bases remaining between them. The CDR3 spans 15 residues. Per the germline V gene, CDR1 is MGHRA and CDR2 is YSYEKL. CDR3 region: CASSQEGQMNTEAFF. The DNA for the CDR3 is TGCGCCAGCAGCCAAGAGGGGCAGATGAACACTGAAGCTTTCTTT.

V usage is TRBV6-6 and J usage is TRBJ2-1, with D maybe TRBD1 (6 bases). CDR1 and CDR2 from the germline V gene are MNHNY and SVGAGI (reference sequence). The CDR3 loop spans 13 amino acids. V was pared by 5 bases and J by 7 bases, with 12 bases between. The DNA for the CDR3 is TGTGCCAGCAGTCCGTATGACAGGAATGAGCAGTTCTTC. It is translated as CASSPYDRNEQFF.

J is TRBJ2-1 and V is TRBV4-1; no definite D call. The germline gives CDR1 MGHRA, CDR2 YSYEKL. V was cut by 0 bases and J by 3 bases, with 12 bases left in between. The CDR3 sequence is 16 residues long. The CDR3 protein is CASSQEGKGLYNEQFF. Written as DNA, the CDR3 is TGCGCCAGCAGCCAAGAAGGGAAGGGTCTCTACAATGAGCAGTTCTTC.

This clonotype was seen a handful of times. The CDR3 DNA reads TGCGCCAGCAGGGGGAGGTTGACAGACCAAGAGACCCAGTACTTC. This sequence encodes CASRGRLTDQETQYF. V usage is TRBV4-1 and J usage is TRBJ2-5; possibly TRBD2 for D (6 bases). CDR3 length: 15 amino acids. The germline gives CDR1 MGHRA, CDR2 YSYEKL. V lost 6 bases and J 0 bases, leaving 14 bases between the germline ends.

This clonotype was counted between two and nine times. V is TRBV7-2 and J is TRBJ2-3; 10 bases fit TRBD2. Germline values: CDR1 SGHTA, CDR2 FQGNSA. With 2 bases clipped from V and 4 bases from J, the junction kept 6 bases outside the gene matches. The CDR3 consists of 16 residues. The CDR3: CASSLLAGGHPDTQYF. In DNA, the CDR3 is TGTGCCAGCAGCTTATTAGCGGGGGGCCACCCAGATACGCAGTATTTT.

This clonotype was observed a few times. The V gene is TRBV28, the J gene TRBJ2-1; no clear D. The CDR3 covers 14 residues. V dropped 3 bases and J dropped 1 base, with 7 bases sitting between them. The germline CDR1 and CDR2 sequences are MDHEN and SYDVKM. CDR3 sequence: CASSFLGSYNEQFF. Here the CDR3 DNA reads TGTGCCAGCAGTTTTCTGGGTTCCTACAATGAGCAGTTCTTC. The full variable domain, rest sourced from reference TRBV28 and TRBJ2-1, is DVKVTQSSRYLVKRTGEKVFLECVQDMDHENMFWYRQDPGLGLRLIYFSYDVKMKEKGDIPEGYSVSREKKERFSLILESASTNQTSMYLCASSFLGSYNEQFFGPGTRLTVL.

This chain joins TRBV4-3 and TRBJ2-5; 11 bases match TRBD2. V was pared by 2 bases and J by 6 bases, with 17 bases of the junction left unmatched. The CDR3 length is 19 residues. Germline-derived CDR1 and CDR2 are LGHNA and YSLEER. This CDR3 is CASSQLRRPSGGPRKTQYF. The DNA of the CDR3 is TGCGCCAGCAGCCAACTGCGGCGGCCTAGCGGGGGGCCCAGGAAGACCCAGTACTTC.

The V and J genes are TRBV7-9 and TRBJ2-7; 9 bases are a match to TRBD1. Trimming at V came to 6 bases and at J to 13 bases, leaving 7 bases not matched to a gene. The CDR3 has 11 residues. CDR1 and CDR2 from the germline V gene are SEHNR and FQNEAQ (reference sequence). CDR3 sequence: CASSLRDREYF. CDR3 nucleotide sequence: TGTGCCAGCAGTTTACGGGACAGGGAATACTTC.